Below, 27 T cell receptor beta chains from the same sample are listed, as sequenced in a study of T cells in Graves' hyperthyroidism and ophthalmopathy. There were TCR beta CDR3 regions amplified from RNA transcripts. First-round RT-PCR with HTBI primers amplified the TCR CDR3 region. One entry per CDR3 protein, called by TCRdb with MiXCR from the multiplex PCR reads. The sample holds around 350,000 distinct CDR3 sequences, around 14% seen once. Sequenced sample: blood. The source is a young woman with Graves' hyperthyroidism.

This clonotype showed up just a few times. The chain links TRBV6-1 to TRBJ2-7; D may be TRBD2 (7 bases). V gave up 8 bases and J gave up 0 bases, with 14 bases separating them. This CDR3 is 14 amino acids long. CDR1 MNHNS and CDR2 SASEGT come from the germline V gene. DNA for the CDR3: TGTGCCAGCGACGGGGGCGGGAGCTCCTACGAGCAGTACTTC. Encoded protein: CASDGGGSSYEQYF.

This clonotype was observed many times. The chain has TRBV6-1 and TRBJ2-3; D is possibly TRBD1 (5 bases). V dropped 5 bases and J dropped 4 bases, with 22 bases sitting between them. Germline CDR1 MNHNS, CDR2 SASEGT. There are 17 residues in the CDR3. CDR3 DNA: TGTGCCAGCAGTTCACGTGTGTCAGGGTCTTTCGCAGATACGCAGTATTTT. Amino acid sequence: CASSSRVSGSFADTQYF.

This clonotype appeared a few times. The V gene is TRBV19, the J gene TRBJ1-6; tentatively, D is TRBD1 (5 bases). Germline V CDR1 and CDR2: LNHDA, SQIVND (reference sequence). The length of the CDR3 is 14 residues. Deletions cut 4 bases from V and 9 bases from J, with 13 bases between. The CDR3 protein is CASSTTDKGSPLHF. The CDR3 DNA is TGTGCCAGTAGTACGACGGACAAAGGTTCACCCCTCCACTTT.

Ten or more counts support this clonotype. This chain joins TRBV11-2 and TRBJ1-1; D gene ambiguous. CDR3 size: 14 residues. Germline CDR1 and CDR2: SGHAT and FQNNGV. Trimming cost V 1 base and J 0 bases, with 6 bases left between them. CDR3 in DNA: TGTGCCAGCAGCTTAGCCGGGCTGAACACTGAAGCTTTCTTT. Translated: CASSLAGLNTEAFF.

The gene calls are TRBV9 and TRBJ1-4; 12 bases fit TRBD1. V was pared by 2 bases and J by 7 bases, with 6 bases of the junction left unmatched. Per germline, CDR1 SGDLS and CDR2 YYNGEE. CDR3 size: 16 residues. The CDR3 loop reads CASSVGQGAGGEKLFF. CDR3 coding DNA: TGTGCCAGCAGCGTGGGACAGGGGGCCGGTGGTGAAAAACTGTTTTTT.

This chain connects TRBV9 to TRBJ2-5, with 7 bases fitting TRBD2. The CDR3 spans 16 residues. Germline assignment: CDR1 SGDLS and CDR2 YYNGEE. The ends lost 2 bases at V and 2 bases at J; junction bases unmatched: 9. The DNA for the CDR3 is TGTGCCAGCAGCGTCCGCGCGGGAGTGGAACAAGAGACCCAGTACTTC. Residues: CASSVRAGVEQETQYF.

This clonotype was detected a few times. The chain uses TRBV5-1 and TRBJ1-3; tentative D call: TRBD1 (5 bases). The CDR3 spans 14 residues. CDR1 SGHRS and CDR2 YFSETQ come from the germline V gene. The V end lost 0 bases, the J end lost 4 bases, and 8 bases lay between the germline ends. The CDR3 reads CASSLVAGGNTIYF. CDR3 nucleotide sequence: TGCGCCAGCAGCTTGGTCGCAGGGGGAAACACCATATATTTT.

This clonotype was seen many times. The V call is TRBV10-3, the J call TRBJ1-1; D is unresolved. The CDR3 is 12 amino acids. CDR1 ENHRY and CDR2 SYGVKD come from the germline V gene. Deletions cut 3 bases from V and 6 bases from J, with 8 bases between. The CDR3 reads CAISDGGPEAFF. CDR3 DNA: TGTGCCATCAGTGATGGTGGACCTGAAGCTTTCTTT.

This clonotype was seen at least ten times. This chain connects TRBV7-2 to TRBJ1-1, with a possible D match to TRBD1 (5 bases). The CDR3 is made up of 13 amino acids. Between the trimmed V and J ends, which lost 5 bases and 10 bases, there was a span of 17 bases. In germline, CDR1 is SGHTA, CDR2 FQGNSA. As DNA, the CDR3 is TGTGCCAGCAGCCCCAGCCTCCAGGGTAGAGCTTTCTTT. Amino acids: CASSPSLQGRAFF.

This clonotype was recorded many times. The chain couples TRBV7-3 to TRBJ2-1, with D perhaps TRBD2 (5 bases). The CDR3 sequence is 15 residues long. The V and J ends lost 5 bases and 6 bases respectively, with 17 bases between them. Germline V gene sequence: CDR1 SGHTA, CDR2 FQGTGA. The CDR3 DNA follows: TGTGCCAGCAGCCCCATCCCGGGGTCCCCCAATGAGCAGTTCTTC. Amino acid sequence: CASSPIPGSPNEQFF.

A few counts support this clonotype. This chain links TRBV28 with TRBJ1-2; D is possibly TRBD1 (5 bases). The CDR3 sequence is 12 residues long. CDR1 is MDHEN and CDR2 is SYDVKM in the germline V gene. The V end was cut by 8 bases, the J end by 10 bases, with 17 bases between. The CDR3 coding sequence is TGTGCCAGCGAACCCGGGGCGAGCGACTACACCTTC. This translates into CASEPGASDYTF.

This clonotype was seen repeatedly, ten times or more. The rearrangement links TRBV12-3 or TRBV12-4 to TRBJ1-5; 7 bases align to TRBD1. The CDR3 length is 13 residues. The J segment lost 5 bases and the V segment lost 6 bases, leaving 4 bases of the junction unmatched. CDR3 sequence: CASSTGDHQPQHF. In DNA, the CDR3 is TGTGCCAGCAGCACAGGGGATCATCAGCCCCAGCATTTT.

A note on this clonotype: A much larger clone lies one base from this, so it may be a read error. Here the CDR3 reads CASSQPSSGKGEQYF. In DNA form, the CDR3 reads TGCGCCAGCAGCCAACCCTCGTCGGGAAAAGGAGAGCAGTACTTC. J is TRBJ2-7 and V is TRBV4-3, with a tentative D call TRBD2 (5 bases). This CDR3 region has 15 residues. Germline values: CDR1 LGHNA, CDR2 YSLEER. The V end was cut by 2 bases, the J end by 7 bases, with 18 bases between.

V gene TRBV15 combines with J gene TRBJ2-7; weak D call: TRBD2 (5 bases). V lost 0 bases, J lost 2 bases, and 11 bases lay in between. There are 15 residues in the CDR3. CDR1 and CDR2 from the germline V gene are LNHNV and YYDKDF (reference sequence). For the CDR3, the DNA is TGTGCCACCAGCAGAGAACGGGCGGGCCCCTACGAGCAGTACTTC. Translation: CATSRERAGPYEQYF.

This clonotype has a count of ten or more. The chain has TRBV6-6 and TRBJ2-7; 7 bases match TRBD2. The germline V gene encodes CDR1 MNHNY and CDR2 SVGAGI (reference sequence). V lost 0 bases and J lost 3; bases outside the gene matches: 11. The CDR3 totals 17 residues. The CDR3 loop is CASSYSMPWAGDYEQYF. CDR3 coding DNA: TGTGCCAGCAGTTACTCGATGCCCTGGGCGGGGGACTACGAGCAGTACTTC.

This clonotype showed up just once. A much larger clone lies a single base off, so this may be a read error. The chain is built from TRBV2 and TRBJ1-3; D is perhaps TRBD1 (5 bases). The germline CDR1 and CDR2 sequences are SNHLY and FYNNEI. The CDR3 contains 15 residues. The CDR3 nucleotides are TGTGTCAGCAGTGAAAGGACACGTCCTGGAAACACCATATATTTT. Its protein product is CVSSERTRPGNTIYF. The entire variable domain, with the rest obtained from reference TRBV2 and TRBJ1-3, is as follows: EPEVTQTPSHQVTQMGQEVILRCVPISNHLYFYWYRQILGQKVEFLVSFYNNEISEKSEIFDDQFSVERPDGSNFTLKIRSTKLEDSAMYFCVSSERTRPGNTIYFGEGSWLTVV.

There are many counts of this clonotype. The J gene is TRBJ2-3, the V gene TRBV28; D remains ambiguous. V lost 7 bases and J lost 4, with 12 bases in between. Germline V CDR1 and CDR2: MDHEN, SYDVKM. The CDR3 is 13 amino acids. The DNA of the CDR3 is TGTGCCAGCACCCACCCTGGGGCAGATACGCAGTATTTT. Its protein product is CASTHPGADTQYF.

This clonotype was recorded many times. The chain employs TRBV24-1 and TRBJ2-1; 10 bases are shared with TRBD2. CDR1 is KGHDR, CDR2 SFDVKD, per germline. Trimming took 7 bases from V and 4 from J; bases not matched to a gene: 18. CDR3 length equals 19 residues. The DNA for the CDR3 is TGTGCCACCAGCCCCCCAGGTCTAGCGGGGGCAATCCAGTACAATGAGCAGTTCTTC. It encodes CATSPPGLAGAIQYNEQFF.

This clonotype was recorded at least ten times. The V and J genes are TRBV30 and TRBJ1-2; no firm D call. This CDR3 has 11 residues. Looked up from germline, CDR1 is GTSNPN and CDR2 is SVGIG (reference sequence). V lost 1 base and J lost 2, with 2 bases in between. For the CDR3, the DNA is TGTGCCTGGAGTGCAAACTATGGCTACACCTTC. It is translated as CAWSANYGYTF.

The chain recombines TRBV9 with TRBJ1-3; no reliable D call. V shed 0 bases and J shed 2 bases, with 15 bases lying between them. This CDR3 contains 17 residues. The germline gives CDR1 SGDLS, CDR2 YYNGEE. CDR3 loop: CASSVGVSTVTGNTIYF. For the CDR3, the DNA is TGTGCCAGCAGCGTAGGGGTTTCTACCGTTACTGGAAACACCATATATTTT.

The chain joins TRBV6-1 to TRBJ1-6, with a weak D call TRBD1 (6 bases). Germline CDR1 and CDR2: MNHNS and SASEGT. V shed 8 bases and J shed 7 bases, with 12 bases lying between them. The CDR3 sequence is 13 residues long. CDR3 loop: CASRGGENSPLHF. The CDR3 region has the DNA TGTGCCAGCCGAGGGGGGGAGAATTCACCCCTCCACTTT.

This clonotype occurred many times. As DNA, the CDR3 is TGCAGTTCTACCGGGGACAGGGCAACTAATGAAAAACTGTTTTTT. Encoded protein: CSSTGDRATNEKLFF. The V call is TRBV20-1, the J call TRBJ1-4, with 9 bases identical to TRBD1. The CDR3 totals 15 residues. V lost 8 bases, J lost 0 bases, and 7 bases stayed unmatched. Germline V gene data show CDR1 as DFQATT and CDR2 as SNEGSKA (reference sequence).

This clonotype was observed many times. V gene TRBV24-1 combines with J gene TRBJ1-2; perhaps TRBD1 as D (5 bases). The CDR3 sequence is 14 residues long. Germline V lookup: CDR1 KGHDR, CDR2 SFDVKD. V lost 5 bases and J lost 2, with 11 bases in between. CDR3 DNA: TGTGCCACCAGTGTTCGGGGCCTAAACTATGGCTACACCTTC. Translating it yields CATSVRGLNYGYTF.

Turning to this clonotype: A much more abundant neighbour one base away suggests this may be a read error. This sequence joins TRBV12-3 or TRBV12-4 and TRBJ1-4, with 8 bases aligning to TRBD1. This CDR3 is 17 amino acids long. The ends lost 3 bases at V and 5 bases at J; junction bases unmatched: 11. In DNA form, the CDR3 reads TGTGCCAGCAGTTTCCGTTATGTGACAGGGGACAATGAAAAACTGTTTTTT. It encodes CASSFRYVTGDNEKLFF.

This clonotype came up a few times. V gene TRBV4-1 combines with J gene TRBJ2-7, with 15 bases fitting TRBD2. V was clipped by 3 bases and J by 0 bases; unmatched bases: 6. Germline V gene lookup returns CDR1 MGHRA and CDR2 YSYEKL. The CDR3 sequence is 18 residues long. CDR3 amino acids: CASSQAGTSGGFSYEQYF. CDR3 sequence (DNA): TGCGCCAGCAGCCAGGCCGGGACTAGCGGGGGGTTCTCCTACGAGCAGTACTTC.

The chain links TRBV28 to TRBJ2-1; 8 bases match TRBD2. The CDR3 runs 15 residues. The V and J ends lost 2 bases and 8 bases, in that order; junction bases with no gene match: 8. The germline CDR1 and CDR2 sequences are MDHEN and SYDVKM. The CDR3 spells CASSLKTIGRDEQFF. The CDR3 nucleotides are TGTGCCAGCAGTTTAAAGACTATCGGGAGGGATGAGCAGTTCTTC.

The chain has TRBV28 and TRBJ2-3; 10 bases map to TRBD2. The CDR3 length is 15 residues. V gave up 1 base and J gave up 8 bases; unmatched junction bases: 6. Germline-derived CDR1 and CDR2 are MDHEN and SYDVKM. CDR3 residues: CASSLSLAGVGTQYF. CDR3 DNA: TGTGCCAGCAGTTTATCCCTAGCGGGAGTGGGTACGCAGTATTTT.